One and the same sample provided the 26 T cell receptor beta chains below, sequenced in a study of T cell changes during pregnancy in multiple sclerosis. Data came from immunoSEQ multiplex PCR; TCRdb stores just in-frame clones and leaves some out. The repertoire holds about 50,000 clones, with roughly 91% as singletons. The sample in question was CD4+ T cells from peripheral blood mononuclear cells, obtained after pregnancy. These receptors were collected from a female donor in good health, enrolled as a control in a pregnancy study.

The V gene is TRBV28, the J gene TRBJ2-4; possibly TRBD1 for D (5 bases). Deletions cut 1 base from V and 9 bases from J, with 13 bases between. CDR3 length: 14 residues. The germline V gene encodes CDR1 MDHEN and CDR2 SYDVKM. The DNA of the CDR3 is TGTGCCAGCAGTTTATCCTCAGGGTACAGCATTCAGTACTTC. Translation gives CASSLSSGYSIQYF.

The gene calls are TRBV19 and TRBJ1-1, with TRBD1 matching over 9 bases. V shed 8 bases and J 10 bases; nucleotides not matched to a gene: 8. This CDR3 comprises 12 residues. Per the germline V gene, CDR1 is LNHDA and CDR2 is SQIVND (reference sequence). CDR3 in amino acids: CASGLGQGAAFF. The CDR3 nucleotides are TGTGCCAGTGGCCTGGGACAGGGAGCAGCTTTCTTT.

This chain uses TRBV6-1 with TRBJ1-6; D gene unclear. CDR1 and CDR2 (germline): MNHNS, SASEGT. V was clipped by 4 bases and J by 9 bases, with 16 bases between them. This CDR3 has 15 residues. CDR3 in amino acids: CASSARRAGGSPLHF. The CDR3 nucleotides are TGTGCCAGCAGTGCCCGGAGGGCCGGCGGTTCACCCCTCCACTTT.

The chain uses TRBV28 and TRBJ2-5, with 8 bases aligning to TRBD1. This CDR3 region has 15 residues. Germline V gives CDR1 MDHEN, CDR2 SYDVKM. The V segment lost 6 bases and the J segment 3 bases; nucleotides outside the gene matches: 9. The CDR3 sequence is CASRDLDRAKETQYF. CDR3 nucleotide sequence: TGTGCCAGCAGAGACCTGGACAGGGCCAAAGAGACCCAGTACTTC.

CDR3 bases: TGTGCCAGCAGGGTGGCGGGGGGGATGAACACTGAAGCTTTCTTT. It codes for CASRVAGGMNTEAFF. The V gene is TRBV28, the J gene TRBJ1-1; TRBD1 might be the D (5 bases). The germline V and J ends were trimmed by 6 bases and 0 bases, with 14 bases remaining between them. Germline CDR1 and CDR2: MDHEN and SYDVKM. This CDR3 is built from 15 residues.

This clone was observed a single time. This chain uses TRBV5-1 with TRBJ2-2; 7 nucleotides match TRBD1. In germline, CDR1 is SGHRS, CDR2 YFSETQ. This CDR3 has 15 amino acids. V lost 0 bases, J lost 5 bases, and 4 bases stayed unmatched. The CDR3 DNA reads TGCGCCAGCAGCTTGGATAGGGGGCCGACCGGGGAGCTGTTTTTT. Protein product: CASSLDRGPTGELFF.

The CDR3 protein is CASSPSVRGEQYF. The CDR3 nucleotides read TGTGCCAGCAGTCCCTCGGTTCGGGGCGAGCAGTACTTC. The chain is built from TRBV27 and TRBJ2-7, with D perhaps TRBD2 (5 bases). Germline V gene lookup returns CDR1 MNHEY and CDR2 SMNVEV (reference sequence). This CDR3 is built from 13 residues. The V gene lost 5 bases and the J gene lost 6 bases, with 14 bases spanning the gap.

V usage is TRBV5-1 and J usage is TRBJ2-7, with D hard to call. The germline gives CDR1 SGHRS, CDR2 YFSETQ. The V and J ends lost 3 bases and 2 bases respectively, with 18 bases between them. This CDR3 comprises 16 residues. CDR3 sequence: CASSSQAESLTYEQYF. The CDR3 region has the DNA TGCGCCAGCAGCTCCCAGGCTGAGTCCCTTACCTACGAGCAGTACTTC.

The chain employs TRBV19 and TRBJ2-1, with TRBD2 identical over 9 bases. CDR1 is LNHDA and CDR2 is SQIVND in the germline V gene (reference sequence). Trimming removed 3 bases from V and 6 bases from J; junction bases left unmatched: 6. CDR3 length: 15 amino acids. For the CDR3, the DNA is TGTGCCAGTAGTATGGAGCGGGGGGTTATCAATGAGCAGTTCTTC. Protein: CASSMERGVINEQFF.

V gene TRBV2 combines with J gene TRBJ2-1, with TRBD2 matching 7 bases. The CDR3 runs 16 residues. The V gene end was trimmed by 7 bases and the J gene end by 7 bases; junction bases not matched to a gene: 16. CDR1 SNHLY and CDR2 FYNNEI come from the germline V gene. CDR3 nucleotides: TGTGCCAGCAACCTTGTTAGCGGGCCGAGTGGGAATGAGCAGTTCTTC. Translation gives CASNLVSGPSGNEQFF.

V is TRBV7-6 and J is TRBJ2-3; 9 bases align to TRBD1. CDR1 and CDR2 from the germline V gene are SGHVS and FNYEAQ. V was clipped by 2 bases and J by 1 base; unmatched bases: 4. The CDR3 consists of 16 residues. CDR3 region: CASSLSRTGGTDTQYF. The CDR3 nucleotides are TGTGCCAGCAGCTTATCCCGGACAGGGGGCACAGATACGCAGTATTTT.

This chain joins TRBV27 and TRBJ2-3; a possible D gene is TRBD2 (5 bases). Germline V gives CDR1 MNHEY, CDR2 SMNVEV (reference sequence). This CDR3 has 15 residues. V was clipped by 3 bases and J by 6 bases, with 16 bases between them. The CDR3 nucleotides are TGTGCCAGCAGTTTTGCGGCAGCGGCAGAGGATACGCAGTATTTT. This gives the protein CASSFAAAAEDTQYF.

V gene TRBV27 combines with J gene TRBJ2-1; 9 bases fit TRBD2. V dropped 5 bases and J dropped 0; count of bases not matched to a gene: 8. Germline loops: CDR1 MNHEY, CDR2 SMNVEV (reference sequence). This CDR3 is 17 amino acids long. The CDR3 here is CASSGLAGPRSYNEQFF. As DNA, the CDR3 is TGTGCCAGCAGTGGGCTAGCGGGACCCCGCTCCTACAATGAGCAGTTCTTC.

The rearrangement joins TRBV9 to TRBJ1-4; 7 bases are a match to TRBD1. CDR1 is SGDLS, CDR2 YYNGEE, per germline. Losses at the gene ends were 5 bases for V and 7 bases for J; bases not matched to a gene: 11. This CDR3 has 15 residues. The CDR3 sequence is CASSEGTGVSEKLFF. The DNA of the CDR3 is TGTGCCAGCAGTGAGGGCACAGGGGTTAGTGAAAAACTGTTTTTT.

The V gene is TRBV5-6, the J gene TRBJ2-7; TRBD2 aligns across 10 bases. Germline values: CDR1 SGHDT, CDR2 YYEEEE. V gave up 0 bases and J gave up 5 bases; unmatched junction bases: 5. The CDR3 loop spans 15 amino acids. CDR3 nucleotide sequence: TGTGCCAGCAGCTTGGGGAGACTAGCGGGCAACGAGCAGTACTTC. Translated: CASSLGRLAGNEQYF.

The rearrangement links TRBV18 to TRBJ2-5; D remains ambiguous. This CDR3 has 13 amino acids. CDR1 and CDR2 from the germline V gene are KGHSH and LQKENI. V shed 2 bases and J shed 1 base, with 5 bases lying between them. The CDR3, as DNA: TGTGCCAGCTCACCAATCATCCAAGAGACCCAGTACTTC. Its translation is CASSPIIQETQYF.

The chain couples TRBV5-1 to TRBJ2-6; 8 nucleotides line up with TRBD2. CDR3 length equals 16 residues. Germline loops: CDR1 SGHRS, CDR2 YFSETQ. After removal of 0 bases from V and 3 bases from J, the junction contained 2 bases not matched to a gene. CDR3 residues: CASSLAAGGGANVLTF. The CDR3 coding sequence is TGCGCCAGCAGCTTGGCCGCGGGAGGTGGGGCCAACGTCCTGACTTTC.

The rearrangement uses TRBV19 and TRBJ1-4; D is unresolved. Deletions cut 6 bases from V and 5 bases from J, with 10 bases between. Germline loops: CDR1 LNHDA, CDR2 SQIVND (reference sequence). The CDR3 is 13 residues long. The DNA of the CDR3 is TGTGCCAGTAGCATCACTCGGAATGAAAAACTGTTTTTT. It specifies CASSITRNEKLFF.

The chain combines TRBV6-5 with TRBJ2-7, with 9 nucleotides matching TRBD1. Unmatched junction bases numbered 4, after V lost 6 bases and J lost 4 bases. Germline V gene lookup returns CDR1 MNHEY and CDR2 SVGAGI. This CDR3 has 13 residues. CDR3 loop: CASSQDRGYEQYF. The CDR3 nucleotides are TGTGCCAGCAGCCAAGACAGGGGGTACGAGCAGTACTTC.

The rearrangement joins TRBV5-1 to TRBJ2-7; 9 bases match TRBD1. CDR3 size: 14 residues. Germline trimming cut 4 bases from V and 3 bases from J; bases unmatched to any gene: 5. Germline V gene lookup returns CDR1 SGHRS and CDR2 YFSETQ. DNA of the CDR3: TGCGCCAGCAGCCTTCCGGGACAGGGCTACGAGCAGTACTTC. This encodes CASSLPGQGYEQYF.

This sequence joins TRBV7-9 and TRBJ1-1; 9 nucleotides agree with TRBD1. The ends lost 5 bases at V and 6 bases at J; junction bases unmatched: 7. Per the germline V gene, CDR1 is SEHNR and CDR2 is FQNEAQ (reference sequence). The CDR3 totals 14 residues. CDR3 DNA sequence: TGTGCCAGCAGCCCACCGGGACAGGGCTCTGAAGCTTTCTTT. Translating it yields CASSPPGQGSEAFF.

The chain links TRBV19 to TRBJ2-3; weak D call: TRBD1 (6 bases). Per the germline V gene, CDR1 is LNHDA and CDR2 is SQIVND (reference sequence). The V gene lost 5 bases and the J gene lost 0 bases, with 9 bases spanning the gap. The CDR3 sequence is 14 residues long. The CDR3 here is CASSVGTSTDTQYF. As DNA, the CDR3 is TGTGCCAGTAGTGTCGGGACAAGCACAGATACGCAGTATTTT.

The chain combines TRBV5-7 with TRBJ2-7; the D is unclear. TRBV5-7 is designated an ORF whose function remains uncertain. V was shortened by 3 bases and J by 2 bases, with 15 bases between the two germline ends. The CDR3 extends over 15 amino acids. The CDR3 here is CASSSSRGTTYEQYF. As DNA, the CDR3 is TGTGCCAGCAGCTCTTCCCGTGGCACCACCTACGAGCAGTACTTC.

This rearrangement joins TRBV11-2 to TRBJ2-1; 8 bases match TRBD1. The CDR3 totals 14 residues. Looked up from germline, CDR1 is SGHAT and CDR2 is FQNNGV. V shed 4 bases and J 7 bases; nucleotides not matched to a gene: 6. CDR3 in amino acids: CASSSRTGRNEQFF. The DNA for the CDR3 is TGTGCCAGCAGCTCACGGACAGGGCGGAATGAGCAGTTCTTC.

This chain connects TRBV10-3 to TRBJ1-2, with a weak D call TRBD1 (5 bases). The germline V and J ends were trimmed by 11 bases and 7 bases, with 14 bases remaining between them. CDR1 is ENHRY and CDR2 is SYGVKD in the germline V gene. The CDR3 loop spans 11 amino acids. CDR3 amino acids: CAARGDGGYTF. The DNA for the CDR3 is TGTGCCGCACGGGGGGATGGTGGCTACACCTTC.

The chain combines TRBV28 with TRBJ1-2; no clear D gene. V lost 2 bases and J lost 0, with 7 bases in between. The germline CDR1 and CDR2 sequences are MDHEN and SYDVKM. The CDR3 has 14 residues. CDR3 sequence: CASSLATPNYGYTF. CDR3 DNA sequence: TGTGCCAGCAGTTTAGCGACACCTAACTATGGCTACACCTTC.